The 7 T cell receptor beta chains below come from one sample, sequenced in a study of T cell responses to AZD1222 COVID-19 vaccine. This table comes from immunoSEQ multiplex PCR, and its TCRdb copy is limited to in-frame clones, with some not included. The sample contains under 200,000 clones, about 92% of which appear only once. This material consisted of peripheral blood, taken 28 days after the second dose of the MenACWY control vaccine. These receptors were taken from an adult who received the MenACWY meningococcal vaccine as a control.

The genes are TRBV6-5 and TRBJ1-5, with 7 positions matching TRBD1. Germline loops: CDR1 MNHEY, CDR2 SVGAGI. V lost 6 bases to trimming and J lost 2 bases; unmatched junction nucleotides: 4. The CDR3 is made up of 14 amino acids. As DNA, the CDR3 is TGTGCCAGCAGAGCCACAGGGGGCAATCAGCCCCAGCATTTT. Encoded protein: CASRATGGNQPQHF.

The chain carries TRBV2 and TRBJ1-1, with 11 bases aligning to TRBD1. The CDR3 loop spans 15 amino acids. With 7 bases clipped from V and 1 base from J, the junction kept 5 bases outside the gene matches. The V gene's germline CDR1 is SNHLY and CDR2 FYNNEI. CDR3: CASNRDRGWNTEAFF. The CDR3 region has the DNA TGTGCCAGCAACCGGGACAGGGGGTGGAACACTGAAGCTTTCTTT.

J is TRBJ1-2 and V is TRBV11-1; D might be TRBD1 (6 bases). This CDR3 is 13 amino acids long. Germline values: CDR1 SGHAT, CDR2 FQDESV (reference sequence). V gave up 5 bases and J gave up 4 bases, with 11 bases separating them. CDR3 in amino acids: CASSQSRGYGYTF. The CDR3 nucleotides read TGTGCCAGCAGCCAATCCAGGGGCTATGGCTACACCTTC.

The chain couples TRBV11-1 to TRBJ1-5; 7 bases fit TRBD1. Germline lookup yields CDR1 SGHAT and CDR2 FQDESV (reference sequence). The CDR3 sequence is 15 residues long. V lost 1 base, J lost 5 bases, and 5 bases stayed unmatched. CDR3: CASSLGTGRDQPQHF. The CDR3, as DNA: TGTGCCAGCAGCTTAGGGACAGGACGGGATCAGCCCCAGCATTTT.

The chain carries TRBV7-9 and TRBJ1-1; 7 nucleotides agree with TRBD1. V was pared by 1 base and J by 8 bases, with 4 bases of the junction left unmatched. The CDR3 sequence is 13 residues long. Germline values: CDR1 SEHNR, CDR2 FQNEAQ (reference sequence). In DNA form, the CDR3 reads TGTGCCAGCAGCTTAGGGTCGGGACAGGAAGCTTTCTTT. The encoded protein is CASSLGSGQEAFF.

The genes are TRBV3-1 (or the pseudogene TRBV3-2) and TRBJ1-2; D gene ambiguous. Trimming stripped 6 bases from V and 8 bases from J, with 13 bases between. The length of the CDR3 is 12 residues. Per germline, CDR1 LGHDT and CDR2 YNNKEL (reference sequence). The CDR3 bases are TGTGCCAGCAGTATTAATGCTGGCGGCTACACCTTC. Translation: CASSINAGGYTF.

CDR3 bases: TGTGCCAGCAGCCCCACGACGGGCTCCTGGCCAGCTTTCTTT. It codes for CASSPTTGSWPAFF. This chain joins TRBV9 and TRBJ1-1; D unclear. Trimming shortened V by 4 bases and J by 10 bases, and 20 bases separated the two germline ends. CDR3 length equals 14 residues. CDR1 and CDR2 from the germline V gene are SGDLS and YYNGEE.